Following are 26 T cell receptor beta chains from one sample sequenced in a study of blood T cell repertoires in COVID-19 (dated by TCRdb to about 2020). Receptor libraries were prepared by the immunoSEQ multiplex PCR assay. Drawn from immuneACCESS, this table holds only the in-frame rearrangements with V and J called that TCRdb kept. Clones are partly lost; checked studies trace under half to an unresolved V gene and leave the rest unexplained. The sample table contains around 300,000 clones; only one count was recorded for approximately 89% of them. Around 5% of the sample comes from the top ten. Specimen: PBMCs or T cells enriched from blood (not recorded which). The receptors shown here come from a man aged 25 to 40 who had recovered from COVID-19.

The chain employs TRBV3-1 (or the pseudogene TRBV3-2) and TRBJ1-3, with D hard to call. Trimming pared 0 bases from V and 0 bases from J, leaving 6 bases between. CDR1 and CDR2 (germline): LGHDT, YNNKEL (reference sequence). This CDR3 contains 15 residues. In DNA form, the CDR3 reads TGTGCCAGCAGCCAAGAAATCATCTCTGGAAACACCATATATTTT. Protein product: CASSQEIISGNTIYF.

This chain joins TRBV27 and TRBJ2-5, with D possibly TRBD1 on 5 matching bases. Germline V gives CDR1 MNHEY, CDR2 SMNVEV (reference sequence). The CDR3 has 12 residues. Trimming pared 9 bases from V and 7 bases from J, leaving 15 bases between. The CDR3 DNA reads as TGTGCCAGTAGGGGTCCCCGAGGGACCCAGTACTTC. Amino acid sequence: CASRGPRGTQYF.

V gene TRBV4-1 combines with J gene TRBJ2-7, with 12 bases aligning to TRBD2. Germline CDR1 is MGHRA and CDR2 is YSYEKL. The CDR3 has 15 residues. Trimming removed 2 bases from V and 6 bases from J; junction bases left unmatched: 5. The CDR3 DNA sequence: TGCGCCAGCAGCCAATGGACTAGCGGGGAGGGCGAGCAGTACTTC. Translating it yields CASSQWTSGEGEQYF.

The chain uses TRBV6-5 and TRBJ1-5; D may be TRBD1 (5 bases). V dropped 6 bases and J dropped 2 bases, with 14 bases sitting between them. CDR3 length: 15 residues. Germline V gene lookup returns CDR1 MNHEY and CDR2 SVGAGI. The CDR3 spells CASRLGGVGNQPQHF. The DNA for the CDR3 is TGTGCCAGCAGGCTCGGGGGGGTTGGCAATCAGCCCCAGCATTTT.

J is TRBJ2-7 and V is TRBV6-1, with D hard to call. The V gene's germline CDR1 is MNHNS and CDR2 SASEGT. Trimming took 2 bases from V and 3 from J, leaving 8 bases between them. The CDR3 is made up of 13 amino acids. CDR3: CASSERRFYEQYF. The CDR3 DNA sequence: TGTGCCAGCAGTGAACGCCGGTTCTACGAGCAGTACTTC.

CDR3 in DNA: TGCGCCAGCAGCGCAGGGGTGGCCGGCTACACCTTC. Its translation is CASSAGVAGYTF. The chain uses TRBV5-1 and TRBJ1-2; tentatively, D is TRBD1 (6 bases). CDR1 SGHRS and CDR2 YFSETQ come from the germline V gene. Trimming stripped 4 bases from V and 8 bases from J, with 12 bases between. CDR3 length: 12 residues. The full variable domain, in which reference TRBV5-1 and TRBJ1-2 provide the parts outside the CDR3, is KAGVTQTPRYLIKTRGQQVTLSCSPISGHRSVSWYQQTPGQGLQFLFEYFSETQRNKGNFPGRFSGRQFSNSRSEMNVSTLELGDSALYLCASSAGVAGYTFGSGTRLTVV.

The chain recombines TRBV28 with TRBJ2-7; 9 bases line up with TRBD2. Trimming at V came to 3 bases and at J to 0 bases, leaving 3 bases not matched to a gene. In germline, CDR1 is MDHEN, CDR2 SYDVKM. The length of the CDR3 is 15 residues. The CDR3 region is CASSFSGGISYEQYF. The CDR3 nucleotides are TGTGCCAGCAGTTTTAGCGGGGGCATCTCCTACGAGCAGTACTTC.

V usage is TRBV21-1 and J usage is TRBJ1-1; the table's D gene call, TRBD1, was not cross checked with the DNA. TRBV21-1 is annotated as a pseudogene. The CDR3 sequence is 17 residues long. The CDR3 loop reads CASSKAMEGASSTEAFF. Here the CDR3 DNA reads TGTGCCAGCAGCAAAGCGATGGAGGGGGCTAGTAGCACTGAAGCTTTCTTT.

The chain carries TRBV5-1 and TRBJ2-2, with TRBD2 matching over 8 bases. The trim removed 0 bases at V and 4 bases at J, leaving 5 bases unmatched. CDR1 and CDR2 from the germline V gene are SGHRS and YFSETQ. The CDR3 consists of 16 residues. The CDR3 coding sequence is TGCGCCAGCAGCTTGGAGGGACTAGTTAGCACCGGGGAGCTGTTTTTT. Amino acids: CASSLEGLVSTGELFF. Combining the CDR3 with reference TRBV5-1 and TRBJ2-2 gives the whole variable domain KAGVTQTPRYLIKTRGQQVTLSCSPISGHRSVSWYQQTPGQGLQFLFEYFSETQRNKGNFPGRFSGRQFSNSRSEMNVSTLELGDSALYLCASSLEGLVSTGELFFGEGSRLTVL.

This clone was observed a handful of times. The J gene is TRBJ2-7, the V gene TRBV4-1; 7 nucleotides agree with TRBD1. CDR3 length: 13 residues. J lost 6 bases, V lost 3 bases, and 5 bases had no gene match. Germline V gene lookup returns CDR1 MGHRA and CDR2 YSYEKL. The CDR3 loop is CASSQETGFEQYF. CDR3 nucleotide sequence: TGCGCCAGCAGCCAGGAGACAGGGTTCGAGCAGTACTTC.

This clone was counted a few times. The V gene is TRBV2, the J gene TRBJ1-4; D gene unclear. Germline V gives CDR1 SNHLY, CDR2 FYNNEI. Between the trimmed V and J ends, which lost 7 bases and 7 bases, there was a span of 16 bases. This CDR3 is built from 14 residues. The CDR3: CASTVGLGGEKLFF. Here the CDR3 DNA reads TGTGCCAGCACTGTGGGCTTAGGTGGTGAAAAACTGTTTTTT.

The chain uses TRBV2 and TRBJ1-2, with a weak D call TRBD1 (5 bases). Germline CDR1 reads SNHLY; CDR2 reads FYNNEI. Between the trimmed V and J ends, which lost 0 bases and 5 bases, there was a span of 13 bases. This CDR3 is built from 15 residues. The CDR3 protein is CASSEAGQGAYGYTF. CDR3 nucleotides: TGTGCCAGCAGTGAAGCGGGTCAGGGTGCTTATGGCTACACCTTC.

The gene calls are TRBV6-5 and TRBJ2-5; TRBD1 might be the D (5 bases). Germline lookup yields CDR1 MNHEY and CDR2 SVGAGI. This CDR3 has 15 amino acids. Trimming removed 7 bases from V and 3 bases from J, with 18 bases in between. Here the CDR3 DNA reads TGTGCCAGCACCAAGAACCCCGCAGGGAAAGAGACCCAGTACTTC. Its translation is CASTKNPAGKETQYF.

The rearrangement links TRBV3-1 (or the pseudogene TRBV3-2) to TRBJ2-2; 10 bases align to TRBD2. V shed 0 bases and J 4 bases; nucleotides not matched to a gene: 5. Looked up from germline, CDR1 is LGHDT and CDR2 is YNNKEL (reference sequence). The CDR3 extends over 17 amino acids. The CDR3 is CASSQETSGARTGELFF. CDR3 in DNA: TGTGCCAGCAGCCAAGAAACTAGCGGGGCTCGCACCGGGGAGCTGTTTTTT.

The CDR3 sequence is CASSTQRQGPSPYGYTF. The CDR3 coding sequence is TGCGCCAGCAGCACCCAACGACAGGGGCCGTCCCCCTATGGCTACACCTTC. The chain employs TRBV5-1 and TRBJ1-2; 8 bases match TRBD1. CDR3 size: 17 residues. The V and J ends lost 4 bases and 4 bases, in that order; junction bases with no gene match: 15. In germline, CDR1 is SGHRS, CDR2 YFSETQ.

This rearrangement joins TRBV10-3 to TRBJ2-1, with TRBD2 identical over 9 bases. The CDR3 runs 18 residues. Trimming cost V 5 bases and J 6 bases; bases outside gene matches: 17. CDR1 is ENHRY and CDR2 is SYGVKD in the germline V gene. This CDR3 reads CAISPRGSPSGASNEQFF. CDR3 nucleotide sequence: TGTGCCATCAGTCCGCGGGGGTCGCCTAGCGGGGCTAGCAATGAGCAGTTCTTC.

J is TRBJ2-5 and V is TRBV30; 11 bases line up with TRBD1. CDR3 length: 15 amino acids. Germline trimming cut 7 bases from V and 4 bases from J; bases unmatched to any gene: 11. Germline V CDR1 and CDR2: GTSNPN, SVGIG (reference sequence). In nucleotides, the CDR3 is TGTGCCTACACCCTCCGGACAGGGGGCGGAGAGACCCAGTACTTC. As protein: CAYTLRTGGGETQYF.

This sequence joins TRBV3-1 (or the pseudogene TRBV3-2) and TRBJ1-6; possible D gene TRBD1, 5 bases. Trimming took off 0 bases at V and 7 bases at J, with 22 bases between the two ends. Germline CDR1 is LGHDT and CDR2 is YNNKEL (reference sequence). The CDR3 extends over 19 amino acids. The chain's CDR3 is CASSQDYPTWQGPNSPLHF. The CDR3 DNA sequence: TGTGCCAGCAGCCAAGACTACCCGACCTGGCAGGGCCCGAATTCACCCCTCCACTTT.

The J gene is TRBJ1-6, the V gene TRBV7-2; weak D call: TRBD1 (5 bases). Germline values: CDR1 SGHTA, CDR2 FQGNSA. Trimming left V 3 bases short and J 14 bases short, with 14 bases between. The CDR3 is 13 residues long. This chain's CDR3 is CASSLIREGALHF. CDR3 nucleotides: TGTGCCAGCAGCTTGATCAGGGAAGGGGCCCTCCACTTT.

This clone was detected only once. The chain combines TRBV3-1 (or the pseudogene TRBV3-2) with TRBJ1-2; 7 bases align to TRBD1. This CDR3 comprises 14 residues. With V trimmed by 3 bases and J by 4 bases, 5 bases remained unmatched. Germline CDR1 is LGHDT and CDR2 is YNNKEL (reference sequence). DNA for the CDR3: TGTGCCAGCAGCCAGGCAGGGGGAAGCTATGGCTACACCTTC. Its protein product is CASSQAGGSYGYTF.

This sequence joins TRBV7-9 and TRBJ2-5; 14 bases align to TRBD2. The CDR3 contains 17 residues. Germline trimming cut 5 bases from V and 5 bases from J; bases unmatched to any gene: 10. Germline-derived CDR1 and CDR2 are SEHNR and FQNEAQ (reference sequence). CDR3 sequence: CASSGRLAGGPWETQYF. Written as DNA, the CDR3 is TGTGCCAGCAGCGGGAGACTAGCGGGGGGGCCTTGGGAGACCCAGTACTTC.

V gene TRBV9 combines with J gene TRBJ2-7, with D perhaps matching TRBD2 (5 bases). The CDR3 extends over 13 amino acids. Looked up from germline, CDR1 is SGDLS and CDR2 is YYNGEE. The germline V and J ends were trimmed by 0 bases and 5 bases, with 9 bases remaining between them. The CDR3 spells CASSVAGIDEQYF. As DNA, the CDR3 is TGTGCCAGCAGCGTAGCCGGGATCGACGAGCAGTACTTC.

The chain links TRBV7-2 to TRBJ1-2; 7 nucleotides line up with TRBD1. Germline V gene sequence: CDR1 SGHTA, CDR2 FQGNSA. This CDR3 contains 14 residues. The V segment lost 1 base and the J segment 3 bases; nucleotides outside the gene matches: 2. CDR3 amino acids: CASSLGQGDYGYTF. The CDR3 region has the DNA TGTGCCAGCAGCTTAGGACAGGGAGACTATGGCTACACCTTC.

The CDR3 region is CASSIRRQGYEQYF. The CDR3 DNA reads as TGTGCCAGTAGTATTAGGAGACAGGGCTACGAGCAGTACTTC. V gene TRBV19 combines with J gene TRBJ2-7, with TRBD1 identical over 7 bases. The germline CDR1 and CDR2 sequences are LNHDA and SQIVND (reference sequence). V lost 3 bases, J lost 3 bases, and 5 bases stayed unmatched. The CDR3 runs to 14 residues.

J is TRBJ2-1 and V is TRBV7-7, with a weak D call TRBD1 (5 bases). In germline, CDR1 is SSHAT, CDR2 FNYEAQ (reference sequence). The ends were cut back, 5 bases at V and 7 bases at J, with 15 bases in the middle. The CDR3 length is 14 residues. CDR3 DNA: TGTGCCAGCAGCCCAGAGCAGGGTAGGAATGAGCAGTTCTTC. Translated, it gives CASSPEQGRNEQFF.

The chain is built from TRBV27 and TRBJ1-1; no firm D call. The V end lost 4 bases, the J end lost 0 bases, and 6 bases lay between the germline ends. Per germline, CDR1 MNHEY and CDR2 SMNVEV (reference sequence). The CDR3 sequence is 13 residues long. The CDR3 spells CASSSTLNTEAFF. CDR3 DNA sequence: TGTGCCAGCAGTTCGACACTGAACACTGAAGCTTTCTTT.